These 15 T cell receptor beta chains were all obtained from the same sample, sequenced in a study of T cells in Graves' hyperthyroidism and ophthalmopathy. Amplified TCR beta CDR3 regions came from RNA transcripts. The HTBI primer set was used in a first-round RT-PCR of the TCR CDR3. From the multiplex PCR reads, TCRdb called clonotypes with MiXCR, one entry per CDR3 protein. The sample has 96,000 or so distinct CDR3 sequences; roughly 49% are singletons. The sample comprised blood. The source is a woman between 40 and 55 years old with Graves' hyperthyroidism.

This clonotype was counted once. This chain joins TRBV29-1 and TRBJ2-5; the D is unclear. Between the trimmed V and J ends, which lost 8 bases and 4 bases, there was a span of 8 bases. There are 10 residues in the CDR3. Looked up from germline, CDR1 is SQVTM and CDR2 is ANQGSEA. CDR3 sequence: CSLRRETQYF. DNA of the CDR3: TGCAGCCTACGGAGAGAGACCCAGTACTTC.

DNA of the CDR3: TGCAGCTTTATCCAAGAGACCCAGTACTTC. Translated: CSFIQETQYF. The V gene is TRBV29-1, the J gene TRBJ2-5, with D uncertain. Germline assignment: CDR1 SQVTM and CDR2 ANQGSEA. With 8 bases removed from V and 1 base from J, the gap between germline ends came to 5 bases. The CDR3 is made up of 10 amino acids.

The rearrangement uses TRBV11-2 and TRBJ2-7; D unresolved. The CDR3 has 15 amino acids. Germline CDR1 SGHAT, CDR2 FQNNGV. V was cut by 1 base and J by 6 bases, with 16 bases left in between. This chain's CDR3 is CASSLVPGLVCEQYF. The CDR3 DNA reads TGTGCCAGCAGCTTAGTACCAGGTCTGGTCTGCGAGCAGTACTTC.

This chain connects TRBV9 to TRBJ1-3; no reliable D call. The CDR3 runs to 12 residues. Trimming stripped 0 bases from V and 8 bases from J, with 6 bases between. The V gene's germline CDR1 is SGDLS and CDR2 YYNGEE. The CDR3 protein is CASSVAGHTIYF. CDR3 DNA: TGTGCCAGCAGCGTAGCAGGACACACCATATATTTT.

The V and J genes are TRBV20-1 and TRBJ2-7, with D possibly being TRBD1 or TRBD2 (5 bases each). In germline, CDR1 is DFQATT, CDR2 SNEGSKA (reference sequence). Trimming took off 3 bases at V and 5 bases at J, with 14 bases between the two ends. The CDR3 sequence is 13 residues long. The chain's CDR3 is CSARGVWLNEQYF. In DNA, the CDR3 is TGCAGTGCTAGGGGGGTGTGGTTGAACGAGCAGTACTTC.

The chain has TRBV7-8 and TRBJ2-3, with 14 bases aligning to TRBD2. CDR1 is SGHVS, CDR2 FQNEAQ, per germline. Germline trimming cut 3 bases from V and 3 bases from J; bases unmatched to any gene: 8. The CDR3 runs 18 residues. The CDR3, as DNA: TGTGCCAGCAGCTTCCGGCTCGGACTAGCGGGAGGAACAGATACGCAGTATTTT. This gives the protein CASSFRLGLAGGTDTQYF.

This clonotype was counted only a few times. This chain connects TRBV19 to TRBJ1-5; TRBD1 matches at 7 bases. J was trimmed by 4 bases and V by 11 bases; bases with no gene match: 8. CDR3 size: 13 residues. Germline CDR1 reads LNHDA; CDR2 reads SQIVND (reference sequence). The CDR3 DNA follows: TGTGCCTGGAGTGTACAGGGGAATCAGCCCCAGCATTTT. It codes for CAWSVQGNQPQHF.

CDR3 sequence: CSGGNTEAFF. CDR3 in DNA: TGCAGCGGGGGGAACACTGAAGCTTTCTTT. The V and J genes are TRBV29-1 and TRBJ1-1; D not resolved. Trimming stripped 7 bases from V and 1 base from J, with 4 bases between. Germline V gene data show CDR1 as SQVTM and CDR2 as ANQGSEA. This CDR3 contains 10 residues.

This clonotype was recorded many times. The chain employs TRBV19 and TRBJ1-5, with 7 bases lining up with TRBD1. CDR1 and CDR2 (germline): LNHDA, SQIVND (reference sequence). Trimming at V came to 6 bases and at J to 2 bases, leaving 7 bases not matched to a gene. This CDR3 spans 15 amino acids. CDR3: CASRHRGLGNQPQHF. CDR3 in DNA: TGTGCCAGTAGGCACAGGGGCCTAGGCAATCAGCCCCAGCATTTT.

Ten or more counts support this clonotype. The rearrangement links TRBV5-1 to TRBJ1-1; 11 bases are a match to TRBD1. The CDR3 runs to 16 residues. Germline loops: CDR1 SGHRS, CDR2 YFSETQ. V trimming: 4 bases; J trimming: 1 base; junction bases outside the gene matches: 6. The CDR3 region has the DNA TGCGCCAGCAGCGGACAGGGGGCTTATGGGAACACTGAAGCTTTCTTT. Protein product: CASSGQGAYGNTEAFF. Combining the CDR3 with reference TRBV5-1 and TRBJ1-1 gives the whole variable domain KAGVTQTPRYLIKTRGQQVTLSCSPISGHRSVSWYQQTPGQGLQFLFEYFSETQRNKGNFPGRFSGRQFSNSRSEMNVSTLELGDSALYLCASSGQGAYGNTEAFFGQGTRLTVV.

This clonotype showed up many times. The rearrangement links TRBV6-6 to TRBJ1-6; D gene uncertain. This CDR3 region has 15 residues. The ends were cut back, 5 bases at V and 7 bases at J, with 15 bases in the middle. Germline V gives CDR1 MNHNY, CDR2 SVGAGI (reference sequence). This CDR3 is CASSGRTISNSPLHF. The CDR3 nucleotides are TGTGCCAGCAGTGGTCGGACCATCTCGAATTCACCCCTCCACTTT.

This clonotype came up a few times. The chain carries TRBV2 and TRBJ2-7; TRBD2 agrees at 13 bases. Germline V gene lookup returns CDR1 SNHLY and CDR2 FYNNEI. This CDR3 contains 14 residues. CDR3 in DNA: TGTGCTAGCGGACTAGCGGGAGTCTCCTACGAGCAGTACTTC. It yields the protein CASGLAGVSYEQYF.

This clonotype was recorded once. V is TRBV7-3 and J is TRBJ1-4; 7 bases line up with TRBD1. CDR3 length: 15 amino acids. Trimming removed 4 bases from V and 1 base from J; junction bases left unmatched: 3. CDR1 and CDR2 (germline): SGHTA, FQGTGA. CDR3 sequence (DNA): TGTGCCAGCAGCTCGAACAGGGGAACTAATGAAAAACTGTTTTTT. It is translated as CASSSNRGTNEKLFF.

Many counts were recorded for this clonotype. The chain links TRBV6-5 to TRBJ2-5; TRBD2 agrees at 11 bases. The germline V gene encodes CDR1 MNHEY and CDR2 SVGAGI. J lost 3 bases, V lost 4 bases, and 4 bases had no gene match. The CDR3 length is 15 residues. CDR3 in DNA: TGTGCCAGCAGTTCTCCACTAGCGGGAGAAGAGACCCAGTACTTC. Translated, it gives CASSSPLAGEETQYF.

The rearrangement uses TRBV7-2 and TRBJ2-6; tentatively, D is TRBD2 (5 bases). V was pared by 1 base and J by 3 bases, with 10 bases between. CDR3 size: 16 residues. From germline, CDR1 is SGHTA and CDR2 FQGNSA. CDR3 nucleotide sequence: TGTGCCAGCAGCTTAGGAGGGCCTGGTGGGGCCAACGTCCTGACTTTC. Translated, it gives CASSLGGPGGANVLTF. Based on the CDR3 plus reference TRBV7-2 and TRBJ2-6, the full variable domain is GAGVSQSPSNKVTEKGKDVELRCDPISGHTALYWYRQSLGQGLEFLIYFQGNSAPDKSGLPSDRFSAERTGGSVSTLTIQRTQQEDSAVYLCASSLGGPGGANVLTFGAGSRLTVL.